This TCR beta chain comes out of a study of T cell responses to AZD1222 COVID-19 vaccine. For the study at large: Pooled in the analysis were second doses at about 4 or about 12 weeks.

Only in-frame clones appear in the TCRdb table, and some are missing; sequencing was by immunoSEQ multiplex PCR. The sample lists under 150,000 clones, around nine tenths seen once, with around 3.7% in the top ten. General observations from the study: CD4 TCRs associated with vaccination spanned spike, dominating at 160-218 and 743-854. Variant regions that are unmutated are reportedly the target of nearly half of spike-specific TCRs.

Concerning this clone itself: No antigen is known for it.

The sequencing used peripheral blood, collected on day 0 of AZD1222 vaccination. This clonotype was sampled from an adult in good health.

CDR3 nucleotide sequence: TGTGCCAGTAGCCGGGACCAAAGCTCCCCCAAGAACACCGGGGAGCTGTTTTTT. Protein: CASSRDQSSPKNTGELFF. The chain employs TRBV19 and TRBJ2-2; the D gene could be TRBD1 or TRBD2 (5 bases each). This CDR3 is 18 amino acids long. Germline V CDR1 and CDR2: LNHDA, SQIVND (reference sequence). Trimming removed 6 bases at V and 1 base at J, with 21 bases between.